This entry lists 19 T cell receptor beta chains sequenced from one sample in a study of blood T cell repertoires in COVID-19. Measured with immunoSEQ multiplex PCR; TCRdb has only the in-frame clones, and not every one. The sample records about 520,000 clones, over 75% being singletons. The sample taken for sequencing was peripheral blood. These receptors originate from a human donor in a cohort sampled during active COVID-19.

This clone was seen a handful of times. The chain employs TRBV5-4 and TRBJ1-1; a possible D gene is TRBD1 (6 bases). Per the germline V gene, CDR1 is SGHNT and CDR2 is YYREEE (reference sequence). Trimming pared 2 bases from V and 4 bases from J, leaving 12 bases between. This CDR3 comprises 14 residues. CDR3 amino acids: CASSFGGPGTEAFF. The CDR3 nucleotides read TGTGCCAGCAGCTTCGGGGGGCCGGGCACTGAAGCTTTCTTT.

The chain carries TRBV4-1 and TRBJ2-1; 7 bases match TRBD2. Germline V gene lookup returns CDR1 MGHRA and CDR2 YSYEKL. The trim removed 1 base at V and 9 bases at J, leaving 6 bases unmatched. The CDR3 sequence is 14 residues long. In nucleotides, the CDR3 is TGCGCCAGCAGCCAAGCGACTAGCATTACTGAGCAGTTCTTC. It yields the protein CASSQATSITEQFF.

J is TRBJ2-1 and V is TRBV18; D is perhaps TRBD2 (6 bases). Germline loops: CDR1 KGHSH, CDR2 LQKENI. V lost 0 bases and J lost 7, with 13 bases in between. The CDR3 covers 15 residues. As DNA, the CDR3 is TGTGCCAGCTCACCACCGGGTAGCGGTTGGAATGAGCAGTTCTTC. It yields the protein CASSPPGSGWNEQFF.

The chain couples TRBV12-3 or TRBV12-4 to TRBJ1-4; D remains ambiguous. V was shortened by 6 bases and J by 3 bases, with 8 bases between the two germline ends. The CDR3 has 13 amino acids. CDR3 protein: CASSSLPNEKLFF. DNA for the CDR3: TGTGCCAGCAGCTCCCTCCCTAATGAAAAACTGTTTTTT.

This clone was counted between two and nine times. The J gene is TRBJ2-2, the V gene TRBV9, with D perhaps TRBD2 (5 bases). This CDR3 is 13 amino acids long. Germline values: CDR1 SGDLS, CDR2 YYNGEE. The V gene lost 0 bases and the J gene lost 5 bases, with 5 bases spanning the gap. The CDR3 loop is CASSVVATGELFF. Here the CDR3 DNA reads TGTGCCAGCAGCGTAGTAGCGACCGGGGAGCTGTTTTTT. The variable domain in full, with the rest retrieved from reference TRBV9 and TRBJ2-2, is DSGVTQTPKHLITATGQRVTLRCSPRSGDLSVYWYQQSLDQGLQFLIQYYNGEERAKGNILERFSAQQFPDLHSELNLSSLELGDSALYFCASSVVATGELFFGEGSRLTVL.

V and J are TRBV4-2 and TRBJ2-1, with 12 bases aligning to TRBD2. The CDR3 runs 20 residues. The V and J ends lost 4 bases and 4 bases, in that order; junction bases with no gene match: 17. In germline, CDR1 is LGHNA, CDR2 YNFKEQ. Written as DNA, the CDR3 is TGTGCCAGCAGCCTAATGACCGGGACTAGCGGGTTAAACCGATACAATGAGCAGTTCTTC. It yields the protein CASSLMTGTSGLNRYNEQFF.

The chain has TRBV19 and TRBJ1-2; TRBD1 agrees at 8 bases. Trimming removed 3 bases from V and 4 bases from J; junction bases left unmatched: 10. The germline gives CDR1 LNHDA, CDR2 SQIVND (reference sequence). CDR3 length: 16 residues. The DNA of the CDR3 is TGTGCCAGTAGTATCGCCCCGGACAGGGCGACCTATGGCTACACCTTC. Translation: CASSIAPDRATYGYTF.

In this sample, this clone turned up once. V usage is TRBV9 and J usage is TRBJ1-1, with unresolved D. Germline V gene sequence: CDR1 SGDLS, CDR2 YYNGEE. V lost 0 bases and J lost 5, with 20 bases in between. The CDR3 length is 17 residues. The CDR3 nucleotides read TGTGCCAGCAGCGTAGATGGGCAGGCGACCCTTCAAACTGAAGCTTTCTTT. It translates to CASSVDGQATLQTEAFF.

J is TRBJ1-4 and V is TRBV7-9; D is perhaps TRBD1 (6 bases). Germline V lookup: CDR1 SEHNR, CDR2 FQNEAQ (reference sequence). The CDR3 spans 12 residues. Trimming shortened V by 11 bases and J by 3 bases, and 10 bases separated the two germline ends. The CDR3 bases are TGTGCCGGAGCAGGGGCTAATGAAAAACTGTTTTTT. Translating it yields CAGAGANEKLFF.

The count of this clone is one. The CDR3 loop reads CASSLGGLAGGLQETQYF. CDR3 DNA: TGTGCCAGCAGCTTAGGGGGCCTAGCGGGAGGGTTACAAGAGACCCAGTACTTC. The chain combines TRBV7-8 with TRBJ2-5, with 12 nucleotides matching TRBD2. Looked up from germline, CDR1 is SGHVS and CDR2 is FQNEAQ. The ends lost 1 base at V and 2 bases at J; junction bases unmatched: 8. This CDR3 comprises 18 residues.

This clone has just a few counts. The V and J genes are TRBV10-3 and TRBJ2-1; 13 bases fit TRBD2. The CDR3 loop spans 16 amino acids. CDR1 is ENHRY, CDR2 SYGVKD, per germline. The junction had 2 bases not matched to a gene; V was cut back by 1 base and J by 5 bases. The CDR3 nucleotides read TGTGCCATCAGTGAGTTGGGGACTAGCGGGAACAATGAGCAGTTCTTC. It is translated as CAISELGTSGNNEQFF.

The J gene is TRBJ2-4, the V gene TRBV7-3; 14 bases line up with TRBD2. The CDR3 spans 19 residues. V was clipped by 6 bases and J by 9 bases; unmatched bases: 19. Per germline, CDR1 SGHTA and CDR2 FQGTGA. The CDR3 loop reads CASSQAAPGTSGRGSIQYF. The DNA of the CDR3 is TGTGCCAGCAGTCAAGCCGCTCCCGGGACTAGCGGGAGAGGGAGCATTCAGTACTTC.

Notes on this clone: Other DNA sequences in the sample encode the same CDR3. CDR3 region: CASSQVFHEQYF. CDR3 nucleotides: TGTGCCAGCAGCCAAGTCTTCCACGAGCAGTACTTC. The chain is built from TRBV14 and TRBJ2-7; D unclear. V lost 1 base to trimming and J lost 5 bases, with 6 bases between them. The CDR3 loop spans 12 amino acids. Germline V gene data show CDR1 as SGHDN and CDR2 as FVKESK.

The chain employs TRBV10-3 and TRBJ2-7, with a weak D call TRBD2 (6 bases). Germline V gene sequence: CDR1 ENHRY, CDR2 SYGVKD. Deletions cut 2 bases from V and 4 bases from J, with 12 bases between. There are 14 residues in the CDR3. CDR3 amino acids: CAISELGGTYEQYF. CDR3 in DNA: TGTGCCATCAGTGAGCTTGGGGGGACGTACGAGCAGTACTTC.

This clone was recorded only once. This chain uses TRBV28 with TRBJ1-5; D gene uncertain. The germline V and J ends were trimmed by 6 bases and 4 bases, with 13 bases remaining between them. The germline V gene encodes CDR1 MDHEN and CDR2 SYDVKM. The CDR3 has 14 amino acids. The CDR3 sequence is CASSPTIANQPQHF. For the CDR3, the DNA is TGTGCCAGCAGCCCGACTATAGCAAATCAGCCCCAGCATTTT.

The J gene is TRBJ2-1, the V gene TRBV5-4; TRBD1 aligns across 12 bases. The trim removed 0 bases at V and 8 bases at J, leaving 9 bases unmatched. Per germline, CDR1 SGHNT and CDR2 YYREEE (reference sequence). The CDR3 totals 17 residues. Here the CDR3 reads CASSLVFGTGGADEQFF. Here the CDR3 DNA reads TGTGCCAGCAGCTTGGTTTTCGGGACAGGGGGCGCGGATGAGCAGTTCTTC.

V and J are TRBV2 and TRBJ2-7; D is unresolved. V lost 4 bases and J 0 bases, leaving 7 bases between the germline ends. Germline CDR1 and CDR2: SNHLY and FYNNEI. The CDR3 is made up of 13 amino acids. The CDR3 nucleotides read TGTGCCAGCAGTGGGGCTATCTCCTACGAGCAGTACTTC. Protein product: CASSGAISYEQYF.

V is TRBV19 and J is TRBJ1-5, with D unclear. Germline V CDR1 and CDR2: LNHDA, SQIVND (reference sequence). V lost 7 bases and J lost 7, with 14 bases in between. The CDR3 length is 13 residues. CDR3 sequence (DNA): TGTGCCAGTAATATTGATAGTCGACAGCCCCAGCATTTT. Its protein product is CASNIDSRQPQHF.

The chain combines TRBV11-3 with TRBJ2-2; 9 positions agree with TRBD2. Germline V CDR1 and CDR2: SGHNT, YENEEA. V dropped 0 bases and J dropped 5; count of bases not matched to a gene: 7. CDR3 length: 17 residues. CDR3 loop: CASSLDLSGRTTGELFF. The CDR3, as DNA: TGTGCCAGCAGCTTAGATCTTAGCGGGAGAACAACCGGGGAGCTGTTTTTT.